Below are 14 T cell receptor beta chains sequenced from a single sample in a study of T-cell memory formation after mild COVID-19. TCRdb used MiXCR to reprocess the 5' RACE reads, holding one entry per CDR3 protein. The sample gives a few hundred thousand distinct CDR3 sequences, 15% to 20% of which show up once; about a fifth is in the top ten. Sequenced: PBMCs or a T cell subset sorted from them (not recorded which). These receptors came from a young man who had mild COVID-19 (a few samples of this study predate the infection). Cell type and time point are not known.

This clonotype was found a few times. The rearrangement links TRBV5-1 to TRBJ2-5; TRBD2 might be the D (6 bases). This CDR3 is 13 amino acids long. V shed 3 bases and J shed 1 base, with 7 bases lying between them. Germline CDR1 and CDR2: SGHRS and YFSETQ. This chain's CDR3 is CASSYSGQETQYF. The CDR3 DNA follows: TGCGCCAGCAGCTATAGCGGCCAAGAGACCCAGTACTTC.

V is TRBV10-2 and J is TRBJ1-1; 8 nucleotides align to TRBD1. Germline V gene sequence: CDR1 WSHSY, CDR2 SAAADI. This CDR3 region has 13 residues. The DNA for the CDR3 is TGCGCTACAACTCCCCAGGGGGCTACTGAAGCTTTCTTT. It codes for CATTPQGATEAFF.

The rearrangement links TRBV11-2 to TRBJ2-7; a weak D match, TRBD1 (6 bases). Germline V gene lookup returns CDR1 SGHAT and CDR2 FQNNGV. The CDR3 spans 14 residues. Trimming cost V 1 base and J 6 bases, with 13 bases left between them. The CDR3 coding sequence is TGTGCCAGCAGCTTAGGGACAGCGGCCCCCGAGCAGTACTTC. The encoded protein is CASSLGTAAPEQYF. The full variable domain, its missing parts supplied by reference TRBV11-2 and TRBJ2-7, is EAGVAQSPRYKIIEKRQSVAFWCNPISGHATLYWYQQILGQGPKLLIQFQNNGVVDDSQLPKDRFSAERLKGVDSTLKIQPAKLEDSAVYLCASSLGTAAPEQYFGPGTRLTVT.

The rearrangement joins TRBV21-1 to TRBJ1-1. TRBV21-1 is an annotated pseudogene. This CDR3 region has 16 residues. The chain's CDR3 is CASSKAVGRTNTEAFF. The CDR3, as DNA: TGTGCCAGCAGCAAAGCGGTCGGACGGACGAACACTGAAGCTTTCTTT.

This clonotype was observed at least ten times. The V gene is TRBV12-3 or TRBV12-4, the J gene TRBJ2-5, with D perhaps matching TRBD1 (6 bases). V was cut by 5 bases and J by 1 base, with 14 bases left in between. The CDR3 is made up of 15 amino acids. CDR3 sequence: CASSLPRQAQETQYF. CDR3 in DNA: TGTGCCAGCAGTCTCCCCCGACAGGCCCAAGAGACCCAGTACTTC.

DNA of the CDR3: TGTGCCATCAGCGACAGGGTCGGAAACACCATATATTTT. It codes for CAISDRVGNTIYF. The chain has TRBV10-3 and TRBJ1-3; 7 positions match TRBD1. This CDR3 is built from 13 residues. V trimming: 6 bases; J trimming: 4 bases; junction bases outside the gene matches: 3. CDR1 is ENHRY and CDR2 is SYGVKD in the germline V gene.

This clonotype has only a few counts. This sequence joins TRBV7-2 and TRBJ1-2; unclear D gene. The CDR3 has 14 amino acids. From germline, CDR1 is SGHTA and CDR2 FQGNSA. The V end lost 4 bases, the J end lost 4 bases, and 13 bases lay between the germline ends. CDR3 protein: CASSSRDGVYGYTF. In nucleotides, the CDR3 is TGTGCCAGCAGCTCTAGAGACGGGGTCTATGGCTACACCTTC.

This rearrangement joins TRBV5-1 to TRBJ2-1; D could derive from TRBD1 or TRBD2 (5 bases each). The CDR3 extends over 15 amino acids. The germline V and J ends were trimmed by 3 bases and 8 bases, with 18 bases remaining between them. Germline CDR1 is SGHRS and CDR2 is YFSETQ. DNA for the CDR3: TGCGCCAGCAGCTCGGGACCCCATGGGTCCTATGAGCAGTTCTTC. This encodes CASSSGPHGSYEQFF.

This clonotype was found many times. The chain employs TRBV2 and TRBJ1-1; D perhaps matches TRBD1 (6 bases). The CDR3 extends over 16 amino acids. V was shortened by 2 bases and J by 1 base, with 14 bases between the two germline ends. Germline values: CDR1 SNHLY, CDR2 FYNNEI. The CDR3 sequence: CASSERGGEKNTEAFF. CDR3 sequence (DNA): TGTGCCAGCAGTGAAAGGGGGGGGGAAAAGAACACTGAAGCTTTCTTT.

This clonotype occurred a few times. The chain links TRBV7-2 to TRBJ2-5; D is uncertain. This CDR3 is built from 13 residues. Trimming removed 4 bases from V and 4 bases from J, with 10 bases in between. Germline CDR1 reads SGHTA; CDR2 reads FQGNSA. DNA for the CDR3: TGTGCCAGCAGCTCTAGGACGTTAGAGACCCAGTACTTC. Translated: CASSSRTLETQYF.

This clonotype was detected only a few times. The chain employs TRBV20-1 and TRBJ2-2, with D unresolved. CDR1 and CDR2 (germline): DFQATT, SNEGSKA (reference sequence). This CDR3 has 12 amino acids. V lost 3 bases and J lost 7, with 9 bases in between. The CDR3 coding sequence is TGCAGTGCTAGGACGGCTGGCGGGGAGCTGTTTTTT. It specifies CSARTAGGELFF.

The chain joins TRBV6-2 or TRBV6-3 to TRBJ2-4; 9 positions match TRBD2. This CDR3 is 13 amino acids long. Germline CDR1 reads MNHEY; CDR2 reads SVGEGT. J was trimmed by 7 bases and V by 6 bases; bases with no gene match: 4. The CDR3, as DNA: TGTGCCAGCAGCCAAGGACTAGCGAACATTCAGTACTTC. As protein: CASSQGLANIQYF.

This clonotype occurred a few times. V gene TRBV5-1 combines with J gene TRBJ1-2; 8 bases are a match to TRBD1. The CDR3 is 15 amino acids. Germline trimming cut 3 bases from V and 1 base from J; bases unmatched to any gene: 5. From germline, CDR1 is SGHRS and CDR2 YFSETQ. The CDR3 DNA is TGCGCCAGCAGCTCGGGTGGACAGGGTAACTATGGCTACACCTTC. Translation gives CASSSGGQGNYGYTF.

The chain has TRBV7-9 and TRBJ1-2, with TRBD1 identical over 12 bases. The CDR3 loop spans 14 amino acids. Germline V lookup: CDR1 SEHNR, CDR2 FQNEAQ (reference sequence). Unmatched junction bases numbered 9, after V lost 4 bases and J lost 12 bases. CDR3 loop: CASSYTGTGGAHTF. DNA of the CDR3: TGTGCCAGCAGCTATACCGGGACAGGGGGCGCCCACACCTTC.